This TCR beta chain was obtained from a study of TIL therapy for anti-PD-1-resistant metastatic lung cancer. Across the whole study: Progressing patients received lymphodepletion, expanded TIL infusion and IL-2. Tumors carried a median 1.5 non-synonymous mutations per megabase.

The libraries were made with immunoSEQ v3. Libraries were prepared by immunoSEQ multiplex PCR; TCRdb keeps only in-frame clonotypes and omits some of them. The sample has approximately 57,000 clones; 80% to 90% are singletons. Overall study findings and caveats: Infused TIL clonotypes partially replaced the baseline blood repertoire, then decayed over months.

Documented time point: pre-treatment sample, taken before nivolumab and TIL therapy. Enrollment ran from 2017 to early 2020. Trimming removed 5 bases at V and 4 bases at J, with 9 bases between. Germline V gene lookup returns CDR1 MNHEY and CDR2 SMNVEV (reference sequence). There are 13 residues in the CDR3. As for this clone: Its antigen is as yet unknown.

The chain carries TRBV27 and TRBJ2-1; D unclear. The receptor was derived from a person between 25 and 80 years old with non-small cell lung cancer. Specimen: blood, collected at baseline. The CDR3 DNA reads as TGTGCCAGCAGTGTGACTGGATACAATGAGCAGTTCTTC. Translation gives CASSVTGYNEQFF.